A selection of T cell receptor beta chains follows, all from one sample in a study of blood T cell repertoires in COVID-19. Method: immunoSEQ multiplex PCR; TCRdb's copy keeps in-frame clones and lacks some. The table shows over 150,000 clones, with over 70% occurring only once. The sequenced material came from peripheral blood. Every receptor here comes from a woman in her fifties or sixties with acute or convalescent COVID-19. Each CDR3 is given with its conserved first and last residue. A D gene is named only where the DNA matches it firmly. Not all rows give a size; the values are once, few, many and, for expanded clones, a class.

j_call	v_call	d_call	clone_size	cdr3_nt	cdr3_aa
TRBJ1-5	TRBV6-1	.	.	TGTGCCAGCACCTTGGGCAGTGCAAATCAGCCCCAGCATTTT	CASTLGSANQPQHF
TRBJ2-2	TRBV7-2	TRBD1	.	TGTGCCAGCAGCTCGTTCTTGGGACAGGGCACCGGGGAGCTGTTTTTT	CASSSFLGQGTGELFF
TRBJ1-1	TRBV29-1	TRBD1	.	TGCAGCGTCAACAGGGGGCCCACTGAAGCTTTCTTT	CSVNRGPTEAFF
TRBJ1-5	TRBV3-1/TRBV3-2	TRBD1	.	TGTGCCAGCAGCCAAAGGGGGACAGGGGATTCGCAGCCCCAGCATTTT	CASSQRGTGDSQPQHF
TRBJ2-1	TRBV10-3	TRBD2	.	TGTGCCATCAGTGAGTGGACGGGAGGTGGAGATGAGCAGTTCTTC	CAISEWTGGGDEQFF
TRBJ1-6	TRBV2	TRBD1	few	TGTGCCAGCAGTGAACCCCCGACAGGGGGGAATAATTCACCCCTCCACTTT	CASSEPPTGGNNSPLHF
TRBJ2-1	TRBV11-3	TRBD2	.	TGTGCCAGCAGCTTAGACGAGCGGGGCCGAAGCTCCTACAATGAGCAGTTCTTC	CASSLDERGRSSYNEQFF
TRBJ2-1	TRBV19	.	.	TGTGCCAGTAGTACACAGAGGGGGGGTACGGGAGGCGAGCAGTTCTTC	CASSTQRGGTGGEQFF
TRBJ1-3	TRBV7-9	.	once	TGTGCCAGCAGCGAATCTTCAGCCATATATTTT	CASSESSAIYF
TRBJ2-7	TRBV7-9	.	.	TGTGCCAGCAGCCCCGGGGGCTACGAGCAGTACTTC	CASSPGGYEQYF
TRBJ2-7	TRBV6-2/TRBV6-3	.	.	TGTGCCAGCAGCGGAGGGGGCCTCCCCTACGAGCAGTACTTC	CASSGGGLPYEQYF
TRBJ1-1	TRBV24-1	TRBD1	.	TGTGCCACCAGTGCCCTAGGACAGGGCGAAGCTTTCTTT	CATSALGQGEAFF
TRBJ2-1	TRBV12-3/TRBV12-4	.	once	TGTGCCAGCAGTCAGGGGTCCTACAATGAGCAGTTCTTC	CASSQGSYNEQFF
TRBJ2-7	TRBV6-5	TRBD2	.	TGTGCCAGCGGGACGACGGGGGGGCAGTACTTC	CASGTTGGQYF
TRBJ1-6	TRBV18	.	medium-sized	TGTGCCAGCTCACCAACAGAAAGTACCCTCCACTTT	CASSPTESTLHF
TRBJ1-5	TRBV6-2/TRBV6-3	TRBD1	.	TGTGCCAGCAGCCACGGGACAGGGGGCGCATATAGCAATCAGCCCCAGCATTTT	CASSHGTGGAYSNQPQHF
TRBJ2-1	TRBV19	.	.	TGTGCCAGTAGTATCCCAGGGTCCTACAATGAGCAGTTCTTC	CASSIPGSYNEQFF
TRBJ2-3	TRBV6-2/TRBV6-3	.	.	TGTGCCAGCAGTTACAGGGCGGGGGCTACCTTGGGGACAGATACGCAGTATTTT	CASSYRAGATLGTDTQYF
TRBJ2-2	TRBV5-1	TRBD2	.	TGCGCCAGCAGCTTGGGGCTAGCGGGGGCCGGGGAGCTGTTTTTT	CASSLGLAGAGELFF
TRBJ2-1	TRBV19	TRBD1	.	TGTGCCAGCCGGACACAGGGGCTCCTCGAGCATGAGCAGTTCTTC	CASRTQGLLEHEQFF
TRBJ2-5	TRBV27	TRBD2	.	TGTGCCAGCAGTAATCAGGGACTAGCGCAAGAGACCCAGTACTTC	CASSNQGLAQETQYF
TRBJ1-1	TRBV5-1	.	.	TGCGCCAGCAGCTTGGTAGGGGGATTAGCTTTCTTT	CASSLVGGLAFF
TRBJ2-3	TRBV18	TRBD1	.	TGTGCCAGCTCAACAGGGGCGGCAGATACGCAGTATTTT	CASSTGAADTQYF
TRBJ2-3	TRBV3-1/TRBV3-2	.	.	TGTGCCAGCAGCCAAGATATGGCTAGCGAATGGCAGTATTTT	CASSQDMASEWQYF
TRBJ2-7	TRBV15	.	once	TGTGCCACCAGCACAGCCAGGGGAAACGAGCAGTACTTC	CATSTARGNEQYF
TRBJ2-3	TRBV7-8	.	.	TGTGCCAGCAGCTTAGAACGGAGAGATACGCAGTATTTT	CASSLERRDTQYF
TRBJ1-1	TRBV30	.	.	TGTGCCTGGAGGGGATGGGAGGGGGCTTTCTTT	CAWRGWEGAFF
TRBJ2-7	TRBV6-2/TRBV6-3	TRBD1	.	TGTGCCAGCAGTTACGAGGGACAGGGTATATACGAGCAGTACTTC	CASSYEGQGIYEQYF
TRBJ2-1	TRBV7-8	.	.	TGTGCCAGCAGCTTAGTTTCGACAACCCTCACCTACAATGAGCAGTTCTTC	CASSLVSTTLTYNEQFF
TRBJ1-1	TRBV5-8	.	.	TGTGCCAGCAGCTTGGGAAAGGGGAGGTCCACTGAAGCTTTCTTT	CASSLGKGRSTEAFF
TRBJ2-5	TRBV11-2	TRBD2	.	TGTGCCAGCAGCCGTCTAGCGGGGGGGCCGGGGATTCAAGAGACCCAGTACTTC	CASSRLAGGPGIQETQYF
TRBJ2-2	TRBV7-2	TRBD2	.	TGTGCCAGCAGCCCGGGACTAGCGGGGCCATACACCGGGGAGCTGTTTTTT	CASSPGLAGPYTGELFF
TRBJ2-7	TRBV6-2/TRBV6-3	.	.	TGTGCCAGCAGTTATCCCCCTCACGAGCAGTACTTC	CASSYPPHEQYF
TRBJ1-5	TRBV15	.	once	TGTGCCACCAGCAGGGAGGGGAGCAATCAGCCCCAGCATTTT	CATSREGSNQPQHF
TRBJ1-2	TRBV7-9	.	.	TGTGCCAGCAGCCTAGGAAGGCACAGCGGGAACACCTTC	CASSLGRHSGNTF
TRBJ2-5	TRBV7-2	.	.	TGTGCCAGCAGCTTAGCCGGCGGGGAGACCCAGTACTTC	CASSLAGGETQYF
TRBJ1-5	TRBV18	.	.	TGTGCCAGCTCACCTCAGTATAGCAATCAGCCCCAGCATTTT	CASSPQYSNQPQHF
TRBJ2-2	TRBV9	TRBD2	.	TGTGCCAGCAGCGTAGAACTAGCGCGGGGTAACGGGGAGCTGTTTTTT	CASSVELARGNGELFF
TRBJ2-5	TRBV9	TRBD2	.	TGTGCCAGCAGCGTAGGTCTAGCGGGGGTGGAGACCCAGTACTTC	CASSVGLAGVETQYF
TRBJ1-2	TRBV28	TRBD1	.	TGTGCCAGCAGTTTAAGGGACAGGGTCTACACCTTC	CASSLRDRVYTF
TRBJ1-3	TRBV3-1/TRBV3-2	.	.	TGTGCCAGCAGCTTGCGGCCCTCTGGAAACACCATATATTTT	CASSLRPSGNTIYF